This T cell receptor beta chain was documented in a study of regulatory T cells in long-lasting Graves disease. The CDR3 runs 15 residues. Trimming stripped 6 bases from V and 5 bases from J, with 17 bases between. Germline values: CDR1 MNHEY, CDR2 SVGEGT. The time point was: newly diagnosed GD, antithyroid drugs for less than 3 months. There was RNA extracted from PBMCs, and the TCR library was made from it. In this sample, this clonotype turned up many times. Its antigen is undetermined. Points from the study as a whole: Accuracy may have been reduced by the small sample size. Persistent disease preferred TRBV28, TRBJ1-2 and TRBJ2-5.

HTBI primers from iRepertoire and Arm-PCR of CDR3 regions yielded the TCR beta libraries. Using its own MiXCR run on the multiplex PCR reads, TCRdb lists one record per CDR3 protein. The repertoire holds around 400,000 distinct CDR3 sequences, with approximately 16% as singletons. These same data were also listed under a study on T cells in Graves' hyperthyroidism and ophthalmopathy.

V is TRBV6-2 or TRBV6-3 and J is TRBJ1-5; D remains unclear. Sequenced here: peripheral blood mononuclear cells (PBMCs), sampled at new diagnosis, from a patient treated with antithyroid drugs. The sequence derives from a woman aged 40 to 50 with Graves disease. The CDR3 spells CASREYRKMDQPQHF. The DNA for the CDR3 is TGTGCCAGCAGAGAATACCGTAAGATGGATCAGCCCCAGCATTTT.